The 4 T cell receptor beta chains presented below share a single source sample, sequenced in a study of T cell responses to AZD1222 COVID-19 vaccine. Clones were sequenced by immunoSEQ multiplex PCR, and TCRdb holds only the in-frame ones, with some missing. Here the sample spans roughly 150,000 clones, roughly nine tenths being singletons. The material sequenced was peripheral blood, taken on day 0 of AZD1222 vaccination. These TCRs come from an adult in good health.

V usage is TRBV27 and J usage is TRBJ2-1, with D possibly being TRBD1 or TRBD2 (6 bases each). Trimming removed 6 bases at V and 2 bases at J, with 20 bases between. The CDR3 totals 17 residues. In germline, CDR1 is MNHEY, CDR2 SMNVEV (reference sequence). CDR3 nucleotides: TGTGCCAGCAGCTCCATTTTGGGGGGCCTGGCCTACAATGAGCAGTTCTTC. Protein sequence: CASSSILGGLAYNEQFF.

The CDR3 is CASSGRDRMTDTQYF. CDR3 coding DNA: TGTGCCAGCAGCGGCCGGGACAGGATGACAGATACGCAGTATTTT. This sequence joins TRBV9 and TRBJ2-3, with 8 bases lining up with TRBD1. V trimming: 3 bases; J trimming: 3 bases; junction bases outside the gene matches: 6. The CDR3 has 15 residues. The germline V gene encodes CDR1 SGDLS and CDR2 YYNGEE.

This chain joins TRBV30 and TRBJ1-1; D gene ambiguous. This CDR3 is 13 amino acids long. Per the germline V gene, CDR1 is GTSNPN and CDR2 is SVGIG (reference sequence). V lost 4 bases, J lost 3 bases, and 12 bases lay in between. The CDR3 sequence is CAWTNEGYTEAFF. In DNA, the CDR3 is TGTGCCTGGACTAACGAGGGCTACACTGAAGCTTTCTTT. The whole variable domain, remainder taken from reference TRBV30 and TRBJ1-1, is SQTIHQWPATLVQPVGSPLSLECTVEGTSNPNLYWYRQAAGRGLQLLFYSVGIGQISSEVPQNLSASRPQDRQFILSSKKLLLSDSGFYLCAWTNEGYTEAFFGQGTRLTVV.

This sequence joins TRBV10-3 and TRBJ2-1; the match to TRBD2 covers 8 bases. Germline CDR1 and CDR2: ENHRY and SYGVKD. The CDR3 loop spans 13 amino acids. V was pared by 8 bases and J by 4 bases, with 4 bases of the junction left unmatched. The CDR3 loop is CAIAPGGYNEQFF. As DNA, the CDR3 is TGTGCCATCGCCCCGGGGGGGTACAATGAGCAGTTCTTC.